These 30 T cell receptor beta chains originate from one sample sequenced in a study of cytomegalovirus exposure and HLA in healthy donors. Sequencing was performed with immunoSEQ multiplex PCR; in TCRdb, only in-frame clones are kept and a portion is missing. The repertoire has 150,000 to 200,000 clones, roughly 80% of them found once; the top ten carry around 7%. Sequencing input: PBMCs. Receptor source: a man younger than 35 in good health and CMV-seropositive.

The J gene is TRBJ1-5, the V gene TRBV7-6, with D perhaps TRBD1 (6 bases). Looked up from germline, CDR1 is SGHVS and CDR2 is FNYEAQ. Deletions cut 1 base from V and 2 bases from J, with 9 bases between. The CDR3 runs 15 residues. Written as DNA, the CDR3 is TGTGCCAGCAGCTTAGAGGCAGGGGGCAATCAGCCCCAGCATTTT. This codes for CASSLEAGGNQPQHF.

The rearrangement joins TRBV5-1 to TRBJ2-1; D might be TRBD2 (6 bases). This CDR3 comprises 14 residues. Per germline, CDR1 SGHRS and CDR2 YFSETQ. Trimming removed 5 bases from V and 5 bases from J, with 14 bases in between. This CDR3 reads CASRRTISNNEQFF. In nucleotides, the CDR3 is TGCGCCAGCAGACGGACTATTTCCAACAATGAGCAGTTCTTC.

This chain connects TRBV7-8 to TRBJ2-1; TRBD2 matches 7 bases. The CDR3 consists of 15 residues. V dropped 5 bases and J dropped 0; count of bases not matched to a gene: 4. Germline CDR1 is SGHVS and CDR2 is FQNEAQ. CDR3 protein: CASSQGRGSYNEQFF. Here the CDR3 DNA reads TGTGCCAGCAGCCAAGGGAGGGGCTCCTACAATGAGCAGTTCTTC.

Only one count was recorded for this clone. The chain has TRBV7-2 and TRBJ2-1, with 9 bases matching TRBD2. This CDR3 has 16 amino acids. The germline CDR1 and CDR2 sequences are SGHTA and FQGNSA. Trimming cost V 6 bases and J 3 bases; bases outside gene matches: 9. CDR3 nucleotide sequence: TGTGCCAGCAGTTCCACGGGACTAGCTGTCTACAATGAGCAGTTCTTC. This sequence encodes CASSSTGLAVYNEQFF.

J is TRBJ2-1 and V is TRBV5-1; 8 nucleotides align to TRBD2. CDR1 and CDR2 from the germline V gene are SGHRS and YFSETQ. The CDR3 length is 14 residues. V lost 0 bases to trimming and J lost 9 bases; unmatched junction nucleotides: 5. In DNA, the CDR3 is TGCGCCAGCAGCTTGGAATTAGCGGGACCTGAGCAGTTCTTC. Protein product: CASSLELAGPEQFF.

This CDR3 is CASSSGGQYGYTF. The CDR3 DNA reads as TGCGCCAGCAGCTCCGGGGGGCAATATGGCTACACCTTC. The J gene is TRBJ1-2, the V gene TRBV5-1; D is possibly TRBD1 (6 bases). Germline V lookup: CDR1 SGHRS, CDR2 YFSETQ. This CDR3 contains 13 residues. V lost 3 bases, J lost 5 bases, and 11 bases lay in between.

This clone has a handful of counts. CDR3 nucleotide sequence: TGTGCCTCGGGACAGAACTATGGCTACACCTTC. Amino acids: CASGQNYGYTF. This chain uses TRBV30 with TRBJ1-2; 7 nucleotides line up with TRBD1. With 7 bases clipped from V and 2 bases from J, the junction kept 1 base outside the gene matches. Germline CDR1 and CDR2: GTSNPN and SVGIG (reference sequence). The CDR3 spans 11 residues.

The rearrangement joins TRBV11-2 to TRBJ1-1; 8 bases map to TRBD1. CDR1 and CDR2 (germline): SGHAT, FQNNGV. This CDR3 has 12 amino acids. Germline trimming cut 1 base from V and 9 bases from J; bases unmatched to any gene: 1. CDR3 residues: CASSLGTGKAFF. CDR3 DNA: TGTGCCAGCAGCTTAGGGACAGGGAAAGCTTTCTTT.

J is TRBJ1-2 and V is TRBV28; D is possibly TRBD1 (6 bases). The CDR3 consists of 14 residues. V was trimmed by 5 bases and J by 6 bases, leaving 16 bases between them. Germline V lookup: CDR1 MDHEN, CDR2 SYDVKM. CDR3 protein: CASSRTWGRDGYTF. The CDR3 DNA sequence: TGTGCCAGCAGTCGCACCTGGGGGCGCGATGGCTACACCTTC.

This clone occurred a few times. The chain has TRBV30 and TRBJ2-7; 8 bases align to TRBD2. The length of the CDR3 is 14 residues. After removal of 4 bases from V and 0 bases from J, the junction contained 5 bases not matched to a gene. Germline V lookup: CDR1 GTSNPN, CDR2 SVGIG (reference sequence). The CDR3 nucleotides are TGTGCCTGGAACGCCGGGACTAGCTCCTACGAGCAGTACTTC. Amino acid sequence: CAWNAGTSSYEQYF.

V and J are TRBV7-8 and TRBJ1-5; TRBD1 matches 7 bases. The V segment lost 5 bases and the J segment 3 bases; nucleotides outside the gene matches: 4. Germline V gene data show CDR1 as SGHVS and CDR2 as FQNEAQ. The CDR3 extends over 14 amino acids. CDR3 loop: CASSIGTDNQPQHF. CDR3 DNA: TGTGCCAGCAGCATCGGGACAGACAATCAGCCCCAGCATTTT. Supplemented by reference TRBV7-8 and TRBJ1-5, the full variable domain reads GAGVSQSPRYKVAKRGQDVALRCDPISGHVSLFWYQQALGQGPEFLTYFQNEAQLDKSGLPSDRFFAERPEGSVSTLKIQRTQQEDSAVYLCASSIGTDNQPQHFGDGTRLSIL.

This rearrangement joins TRBV27 to TRBJ1-5; 7 nucleotides align to TRBD1. From germline, CDR1 is MNHEY and CDR2 SMNVEV (reference sequence). Trimming at V came to 4 bases and at J to 0 bases, leaving 6 bases not matched to a gene. The CDR3 contains 16 residues. The CDR3 region is CASSYGTEYSNQPQHF. The CDR3 region has the DNA TGTGCCAGCAGTTACGGGACAGAATATAGCAATCAGCCCCAGCATTTT.

CDR3 sequence reads: CASSYYGGRGYEQYF. Here the CDR3 DNA reads TGTGCCAGCAGTTACTACGGGGGGCGCGGGTACGAGCAGTACTTC. The chain is built from TRBV6-5 and TRBJ2-7; TRBD2 is a possible D gene (7 bases). V lost 1 base and J lost 4, with 14 bases in between. The CDR3 has 15 residues. Germline lookup yields CDR1 MNHEY and CDR2 SVGAGI.

The chain is built from TRBV4-1 and TRBJ2-5, with 12 bases matching TRBD2. The CDR3 is made up of 17 amino acids. Per the germline V gene, CDR1 is MGHRA and CDR2 is YSYEKL. The junction had 2 bases not matched to a gene; V was cut back by 0 bases and J by 0 bases. The CDR3 protein is CASSQDGTSGYQETQYF. The CDR3 nucleotides are TGCGCCAGCAGCCAAGATGGGACTAGCGGGTACCAAGAGACCCAGTACTTC.

This clone showed up just a few times. This chain joins TRBV27 and TRBJ1-3; 8 bases map to TRBD1. The V segment lost 5 bases and the J segment 0 bases; nucleotides outside the gene matches: 6. Germline V gene sequence: CDR1 MNHEY, CDR2 SMNVEV (reference sequence). This CDR3 comprises 16 residues. The CDR3 sequence: CASSPGTGLSGNTIYF. The DNA for the CDR3 is TGTGCCAGCAGTCCCGGGACAGGTCTCTCTGGAAACACCATATATTTT.

This sequence joins TRBV27 and TRBJ2-7; D is possibly TRBD1 (5 bases). V gave up 10 bases and J gave up 1 base, with 14 bases separating them. The CDR3 totals 13 residues. From germline, CDR1 is MNHEY and CDR2 SMNVEV (reference sequence). The CDR3 is CATSPQGSYEQYF. The DNA for the CDR3 is TGTGCCACCTCTCCCCAGGGTTCCTACGAGCAGTACTTC.

This rearrangement joins TRBV30 to TRBJ2-3; 7 bases line up with TRBD1. The CDR3 covers 15 residues. Per the germline V gene, CDR1 is GTSNPN and CDR2 is SVGIG (reference sequence). The junction had 4 bases not matched to a gene; V was cut back by 1 base and J by 0 bases. CDR3 region: CAWSAGTASTDTQYF. CDR3 in DNA: TGTGCCTGGAGTGCGGGGACAGCTAGCACAGATACGCAGTATTTT.

The rearrangement links TRBV11-2 to TRBJ2-7; TRBD2 is a possible D gene (7 bases). The V gene lost 5 bases and the J gene lost 8 bases, with 25 bases spanning the gap. The CDR3 length is 16 residues. CDR1 is SGHAT and CDR2 is FQNNGV in the germline V gene. The CDR3 spells CASSDGGGRLYWQQYF. CDR3 sequence (DNA): TGTGCCAGCAGCGATGGGGGGGGCAGGCTATATTGGCAGCAGTACTTC.

The rearrangement uses TRBV28 and TRBJ2-3; 13 bases are a match to TRBD2. The CDR3 runs to 17 residues. CDR1 is MDHEN, CDR2 SYDVKM, per germline. The ends lost 5 bases at V and 3 bases at J; junction bases unmatched: 8. CDR3 loop: CASSLSLAGGETDTQYF. For the CDR3, the DNA is TGTGCCAGCAGTCTCTCACTAGCGGGAGGGGAGACAGATACGCAGTATTTT. Complete variable domain (other parts from reference TRBV28 and TRBJ2-3): DVKVTQSSRYLVKRTGEKVFLECVQDMDHENMFWYRQDPGLGLRLIYFSYDVKMKEKGDIPEGYSVSREKKERFSLILESASTNQTSMYLCASSLSLAGGETDTQYFGPGTRLTVL.

The chain links TRBV15 to TRBJ1-4; 8 nucleotides agree with TRBD1. CDR3 length: 14 amino acids. The V and J ends lost 5 bases and 6 bases, in that order; junction bases with no gene match: 5. Germline V gene data show CDR1 as LNHNV and CDR2 as YYDKDF (reference sequence). The CDR3 is CATSRVQGDEKLFF. The DNA for the CDR3 is TGTGCCACCAGCCGGGTACAGGGGGATGAAAAACTGTTTTTT.

CDR3: CASRPLPGTSGETQYF. The CDR3 DNA sequence: TGCGCCAGCCGACCCCTCCCCGGGACTAGCGGAGAGACCCAGTACTTC. The V and J genes are TRBV4-1 and TRBJ2-5; 11 positions agree with TRBD2. CDR1 is MGHRA and CDR2 is YSYEKL in the germline V gene. This CDR3 has 16 residues. V lost 8 bases to trimming and J lost 4 bases; unmatched junction nucleotides: 12.

The V call is TRBV25-1, the J call TRBJ1-5; D gene ambiguous. In germline, CDR1 is MGHDK, CDR2 SYGVNS. The CDR3 is 13 amino acids. Trimming took off 6 bases at V and 3 bases at J, with 9 bases between the two ends. The CDR3 reads CASRGSFNQPQHF. In DNA form, the CDR3 reads TGTGCCAGCAGGGGGAGCTTCAATCAGCCCCAGCATTTT.

This sequence joins TRBV30 and TRBJ2-1; 8 nucleotides match TRBD2. CDR3 length: 14 residues. V shed 0 bases, J shed 5 bases, and the junction held 3 bases outside the gene matches. CDR1 and CDR2 from the germline V gene are GTSNPN and SVGIG (reference sequence). The CDR3 loop reads CAWSVVLADNEQFF. The CDR3, as DNA: TGTGCCTGGAGTGTGGTACTAGCGGACAATGAGCAGTTCTTC. Full variable domain (remainder filled in from reference TRBV30 and TRBJ2-1): SQTIHQWPATLVQPVGSPLSLECTVEGTSNPNLYWYRQAAGRGLQLLFYSVGIGQISSEVPQNLSASRPQDRQFILSSKKLLLSDSGFYLCAWSVVLADNEQFFGPGTRLTVL.

The V and J genes are TRBV4-3 and TRBJ2-7, with unresolved D. Germline loops: CDR1 LGHNA, CDR2 YSLEER. V was cut by 0 bases and J by 1 base, with 13 bases left in between. The CDR3 has 16 residues. The CDR3 loop is CASSQDSSGPSYEQYF. In DNA form, the CDR3 reads TGCGCCAGCAGCCAAGACTCCAGTGGCCCATCCTACGAGCAGTACTTC.

The chain combines TRBV9 with TRBJ2-2; D is possibly TRBD1 (6 bases). The length of the CDR3 is 13 residues. Per the germline V gene, CDR1 is SGDLS and CDR2 is YYNGEE. V lost 4 bases and J 7 bases, leaving 11 bases between the germline ends. The CDR3 region is CASSHPRGGELFF. The CDR3 coding sequence is TGTGCCAGCAGCCACCCCAGGGGCGGGGAGCTGTTTTTT.

V and J are TRBV4-3 and TRBJ2-1; possibly TRBD2 for D (6 bases). V shed 3 bases and J shed 8 bases, with 14 bases lying between them. The V gene's germline CDR1 is LGHNA and CDR2 YSLEER. The CDR3 extends over 14 amino acids. CDR3 loop: CASSQLLASYEQFF. The CDR3 nucleotides read TGCGCCAGCAGCCAGCTTCTAGCGTCCTATGAGCAGTTCTTC.

In its sample, this clone was seen once. This chain joins TRBV27 and TRBJ2-5; weak D call: TRBD2 (6 bases). This CDR3 has 13 amino acids. The ends were cut back, 5 bases at V and 5 bases at J, with 12 bases in the middle. CDR1 and CDR2 from the germline V gene are MNHEY and SMNVEV (reference sequence). CDR3 in amino acids: CASSVAGRETQYF. The CDR3 bases are TGTGCCAGCAGTGTCGCGGGGAGGGAGACCCAGTACTTC.

The chain is built from TRBV27 and TRBJ2-7, with 7 bases identical to TRBD1. V dropped 3 bases and J dropped 3; count of bases not matched to a gene: 5. Germline CDR1 and CDR2: MNHEY and SMNVEV (reference sequence). The CDR3 consists of 14 residues. Here the CDR3 DNA reads TGTGCCAGCAGTTTGGTCACAGGGGTCTACGAGCAGTACTTC. Translated: CASSLVTGVYEQYF.

Here the CDR3 reads CAWARQGPSGNTIYF. DNA for the CDR3: TGTGCCTGGGCCCGACAGGGACCTTCTGGAAACACCATATATTTT. The chain employs TRBV30 and TRBJ1-3, with 7 positions matching TRBD1. CDR1 is GTSNPN, CDR2 SVGIG, per germline (reference sequence). CDR3 length equals 15 residues. The trim removed 5 bases at V and 1 base at J, leaving 8 bases unmatched.

The rearrangement joins TRBV28 to TRBJ1-2, with a tentative D call TRBD1 (6 bases). CDR1 MDHEN and CDR2 SYDVKM come from the germline V gene. The V end lost 6 bases, the J end lost 6 bases, and 20 bases lay between the germline ends. The CDR3 has 15 amino acids. The CDR3 DNA reads as TGTGCCAGCAGCGATGGGGGGGCTGGACCAAATGGCTACACCTTC. Protein sequence: CASSDGGAGPNGYTF.